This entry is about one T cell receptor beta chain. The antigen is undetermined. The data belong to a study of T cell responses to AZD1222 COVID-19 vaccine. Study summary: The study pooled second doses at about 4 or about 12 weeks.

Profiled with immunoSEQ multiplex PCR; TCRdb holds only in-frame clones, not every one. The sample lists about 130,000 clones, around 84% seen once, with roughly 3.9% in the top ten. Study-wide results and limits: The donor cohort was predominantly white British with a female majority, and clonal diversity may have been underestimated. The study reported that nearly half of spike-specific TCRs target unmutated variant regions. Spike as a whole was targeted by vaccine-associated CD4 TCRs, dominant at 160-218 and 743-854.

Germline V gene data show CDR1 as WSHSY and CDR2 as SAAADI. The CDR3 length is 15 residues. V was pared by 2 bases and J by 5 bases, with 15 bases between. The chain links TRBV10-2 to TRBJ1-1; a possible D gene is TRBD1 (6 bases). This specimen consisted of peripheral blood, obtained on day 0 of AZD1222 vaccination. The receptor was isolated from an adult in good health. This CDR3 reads CASSETYRVETEAFF. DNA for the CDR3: TGCGCCAGCAGTGAGACCTACAGGGTGGAAACTGAAGCTTTCTTT.